The sequence of this TCR beta chain was determined in a study of identical twins (dated by TCRdb to the mid-2010s). For the wider study: TCR alpha and beta repertoires from monozygotic twins, unrelated adults of various ages and cord blood were deep-sequenced to test whether fetal clonotypes persist. To rule out contamination, replicate twin experiments were performed at different times with different library preparation protocols. Study-wide findings and limitations: In monozygotic twins, recombination models systematically underestimated out-of-frame TCR alpha sharing, but the models matched the sharing seen between unrelated individuals. Because the same donors could not be followed over many years, the conclusions depended on cross-sectional statistical analysis. Abundant cord blood beta clonotypes carried fewer insertions; young adult naive repertoires showed a weaker similar trend, while memory repertoires showed none. Compared with coincidental sharing between unrelated individuals, out-of-frame TCR alpha sequences shared between twins showed an excess of sequences with low generation probability. Zero-insertion analyses could be partly confounded by invariant T cells such as MAIT and iNKT, though diverse VJ usage argued against such confounding for most clonotypes. In beta out-of-frame sequences, excess twin sharing was weaker, because having fewer shared sequences lowered the signal-to-noise ratio.

All donors were healthy Caucasians. The CDR3 has 13 amino acids, counting the end cysteine and phenylalanine. The retained sequence is limited to the CDR3, 39 bases, with the frame set at the first base. The CDR1 and CDR2 encoded by the germline V gene are SNHLY and FYNNEI. This clonotype was seen only a few times. Its antigen is unknown. No much larger clonotype is one base removed from it; base qualities were not supplied. Library preparation employed 5' RACE. These reads were obtained on an Illumina HiSeq 2000. A universal primer binding site was added through template switching, and the final cDNA carried a unique molecular identifier so that TCR cDNA molecules could be counted accurately. Specific primers in the conserved constant-segment region were used to synthesize first-strand cDNA for TCR alpha and beta chains. To control for contamination, each cDNA library was double barcoded with a SMART-Mk sample barcode plus Illumina barcodes. TruSeq adapter sequences along with Illumina sample barcodes were introduced in two successive PCR steps. Sequencing of the TCR alpha and beta cDNA libraries was done on the Illumina HiSeq platform using custom primers. The authors' pipeline ran thus. Raw reads were processed with MiGEC to extract unique molecular identifiers, and MiXCR was used to determine CDR3 positions. For each individual, recombination models were inferred using an EM algorithm with the repgenHMM and IGoR tools. Shared clonotype analysis was performed with the tcR package in R, normalizing sharing by the product of cloneset sizes. To study raw recombination without the effects of thymic and clonal selection, out-of-frame nonproductive sequences were analyzed. TCRdb handled the public reads itself, with Q25 trimming in fastp and clone calling in MiXCR, and kept productive beta chains. Merged by CDR3 protein, the rows form single entries marked with the most common genes and DNA. These V and J calls rely on TCRdb rather than the paper's analysis. The sample table shows 1.5 million or so distinct CDR3 sequences, and roughly 35% are seen once. Approximately 0.25% of the sample comes from the top ten.

Sequencing was carried out using cord blood. The TCR originated in a newborn girl in good health. The rearranged segments are TRBV2 and TRBJ2-5; the D gene assignment is ambiguous. The DNA matches TRBJ2-7 better at its end, which makes the J call doubtful. The DNA is as follows: TGTGCCAGCAGTGAATTAACACAGTACGAGCAGTACTTC. It translates as CASSELTQYEQYF.